This paragraph covers one T cell receptor (beta chain) sequence. The antigen remains undetermined. The data derive from a study of graft-versus-host responses after intestinal transplantation. Study-level information: Those transplanted obtained multivisceral, liver-intestinal, or isolated intestinal grafts. Anti-thymocyte globulin induction was given to all recipients, followed by tacrolimus and steroids for 2 to 4 years.

The data were produced by immunoSEQ multiplex PCR, yet TCRdb's version contains in-frame clones alone and is incomplete. This sample yields tens of thousands of clones, of which 85% to 95% are seen a single time; roughly 2% belongs to the top ten. Germline-derived CDR1 and CDR2 are SGHRS and YFSETQ. V lost 4 bases and J 6 bases, leaving 11 bases between the germline ends. The CDR3 covers 13 residues. General observations from the study: Levels of circulating GvH clones at their peak were associated with early post-transplant HvG declines. The marrow of recipients harbored GvH clones, and ileum or blood showed some of them first.

This clonotype was sampled from a human donor who received an intestinal transplant. The input for sequencing was unstimulated CD8+ T cells sorted from spleen or lymph node cells, taken before intestinal transplant. The chain has TRBV5-1 and TRBJ2-1; D uncertain. CDR3 nucleotides: TGCGCCAGCAGCCTCCCGAGCCTCAATGAGCAGTTCTTC. Its protein is CASSLPSLNEQFF. Based on the CDR3 plus reference TRBV5-1 and TRBJ2-1, the full variable domain is KAGVTQTPRYLIKTRGQQVTLSCSPISGHRSVSWYQQTPGQGLQFLFEYFSETQRNKGNFPGRFSGRQFSNSRSEMNVSTLELGDSALYLCASSLPSLNEQFFGPGTRLTVL.